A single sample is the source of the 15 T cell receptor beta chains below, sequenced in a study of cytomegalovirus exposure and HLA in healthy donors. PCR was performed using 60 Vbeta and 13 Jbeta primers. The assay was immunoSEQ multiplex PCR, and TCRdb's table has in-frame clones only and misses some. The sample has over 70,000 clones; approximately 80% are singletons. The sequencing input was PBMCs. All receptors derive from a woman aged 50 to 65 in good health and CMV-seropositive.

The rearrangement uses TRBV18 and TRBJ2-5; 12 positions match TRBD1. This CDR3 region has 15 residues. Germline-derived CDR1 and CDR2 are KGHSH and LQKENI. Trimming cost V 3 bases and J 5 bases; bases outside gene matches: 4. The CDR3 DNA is TGTGCCAGCTCACCCGGGACAGGGGGCTTCGAGACCCAGTACTTC. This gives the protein CASSPGTGGFETQYF.

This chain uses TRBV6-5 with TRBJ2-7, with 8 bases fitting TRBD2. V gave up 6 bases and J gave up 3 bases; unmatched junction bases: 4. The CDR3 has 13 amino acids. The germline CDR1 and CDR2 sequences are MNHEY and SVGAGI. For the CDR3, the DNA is TGTGCCAGCAGCGACGCGGGGGGCTACGAGCAGTACGTC. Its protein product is CASSDAGGYEQYV.

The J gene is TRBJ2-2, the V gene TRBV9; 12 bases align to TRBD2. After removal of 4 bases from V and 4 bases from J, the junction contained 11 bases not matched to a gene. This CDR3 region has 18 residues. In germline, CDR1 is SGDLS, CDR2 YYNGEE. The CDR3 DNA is TGTGCCAGCAGCCCCCGACTAGCGGGGGCCCCAGGCACCGGGGAGCTGTTTTTT. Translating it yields CASSPRLAGAPGTGELFF.

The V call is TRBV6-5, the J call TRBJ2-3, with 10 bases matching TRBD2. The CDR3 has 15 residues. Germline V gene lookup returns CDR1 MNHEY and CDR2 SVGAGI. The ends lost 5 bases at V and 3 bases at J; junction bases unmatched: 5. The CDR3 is CASSGGLANTDTQYF. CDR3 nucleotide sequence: TGTGCCAGCAGTGGGGGACTAGCGAATACAGATACGCAGTATTTT.

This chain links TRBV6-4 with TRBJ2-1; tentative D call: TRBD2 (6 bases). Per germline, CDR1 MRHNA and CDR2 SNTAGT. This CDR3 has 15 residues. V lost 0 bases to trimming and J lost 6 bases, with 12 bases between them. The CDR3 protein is CASSDSGTSINEQFF. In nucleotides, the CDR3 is TGTGCCAGCAGTGACTCTGGGACTTCTATCAATGAGCAGTTCTTC.

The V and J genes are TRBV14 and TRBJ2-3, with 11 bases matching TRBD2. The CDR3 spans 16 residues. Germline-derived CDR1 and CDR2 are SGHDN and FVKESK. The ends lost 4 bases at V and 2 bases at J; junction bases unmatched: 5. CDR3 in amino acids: CASSRILAGATDTQYF. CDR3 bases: TGTGCCAGCAGCCGAATACTAGCGGGGGCCACAGATACGCAGTATTTT.

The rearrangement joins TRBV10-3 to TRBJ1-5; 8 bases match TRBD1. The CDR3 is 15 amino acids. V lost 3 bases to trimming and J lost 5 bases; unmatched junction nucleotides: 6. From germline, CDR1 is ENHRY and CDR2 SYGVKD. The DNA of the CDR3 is TGTGCCATCAGTGACTCGGACAGGGCTTATCAGCCCCAGCATTTT. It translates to CAISDSDRAYQPQHF.

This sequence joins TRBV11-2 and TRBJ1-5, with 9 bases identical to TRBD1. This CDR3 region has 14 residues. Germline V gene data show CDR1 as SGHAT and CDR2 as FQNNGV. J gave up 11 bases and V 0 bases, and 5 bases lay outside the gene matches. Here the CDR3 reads CASSLDRGDRAQHF. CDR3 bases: TGTGCCAGCAGCTTAGATCGTGGGGACAGGGCCCAGCATTTT.

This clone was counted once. The CDR3 spells CSKIDSYKNIQYF. The CDR3 nucleotides read TGCAGCAAGATCGACAGCTACAAAAACATTCAGTACTTC. The V call is TRBV29-1, the J call TRBJ2-4, with D perhaps TRBD1 (5 bases). The CDR3 has 13 residues. Germline V gene lookup returns CDR1 SQVTM and CDR2 ANQGSEA. Trimming stripped 8 bases from V and 3 bases from J, with 14 bases between. The whole variable domain, remainder taken from reference TRBV29-1 and TRBJ2-4, is SAVISQKPSRDICQRGTSLTIQCQVDSQVTMMFWYRQQPGQSLTLIATANQGSEATYESGFVIDKFPISRPNLTFSTLTVSNMSPEDSSIYLCSKIDSYKNIQYFGAGTRLSVL.

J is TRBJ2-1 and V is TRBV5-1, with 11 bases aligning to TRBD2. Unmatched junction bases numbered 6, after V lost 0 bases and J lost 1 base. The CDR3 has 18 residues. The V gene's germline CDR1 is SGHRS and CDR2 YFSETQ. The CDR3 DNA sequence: TGCGCCAGCAGCTTGGAAGGTAGCGGGAGGGGGTCCTACAATGAGCAGTTCTTC. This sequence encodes CASSLEGSGRGSYNEQFF.

In DNA form, the CDR3 reads TGTGCCATCAGTCCGACAGGGACGACTGGAAACACCATATATTTT. Amino acids: CAISPTGTTGNTIYF. The genes are TRBV10-3 and TRBJ1-3, with TRBD1 identical over 7 bases. The germline gives CDR1 ENHRY, CDR2 SYGVKD. The CDR3 loop spans 15 amino acids. Trimming removed 5 bases from V and 2 bases from J; junction bases left unmatched: 6.

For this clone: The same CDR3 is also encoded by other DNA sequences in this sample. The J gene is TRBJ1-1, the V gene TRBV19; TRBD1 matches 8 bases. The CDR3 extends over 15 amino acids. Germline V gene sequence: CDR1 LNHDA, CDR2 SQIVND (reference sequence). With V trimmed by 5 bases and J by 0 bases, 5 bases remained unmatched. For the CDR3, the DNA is TGTGCCAGTAGTTCCCGACAGGGGATGAACACTGAAGCTTTCTTT. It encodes CASSSRQGMNTEAFF.

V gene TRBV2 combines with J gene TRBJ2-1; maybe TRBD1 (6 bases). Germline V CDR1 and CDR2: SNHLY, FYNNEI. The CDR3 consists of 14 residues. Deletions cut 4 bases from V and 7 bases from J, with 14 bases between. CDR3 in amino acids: CASSGLQGWNEQFF. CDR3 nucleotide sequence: TGTGCCAGCAGTGGTTTACAGGGTTGGAATGAGCAGTTCTTC. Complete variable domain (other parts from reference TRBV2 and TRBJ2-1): EPEVTQTPSHQVTQMGQEVILRCVPISNHLYFYWYRQILGQKVEFLVSFYNNEISEKSEIFDDQFSVERPDGSNFTLKIRSTKLEDSAMYFCASSGLQGWNEQFFGPGTRLTVL.

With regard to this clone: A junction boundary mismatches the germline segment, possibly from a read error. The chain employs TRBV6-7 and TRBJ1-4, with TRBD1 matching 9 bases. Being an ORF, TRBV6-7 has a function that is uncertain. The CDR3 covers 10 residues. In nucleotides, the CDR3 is TGTGCCACCACAGGGGGCCGATACAATTTT. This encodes CATTGGRYNF.

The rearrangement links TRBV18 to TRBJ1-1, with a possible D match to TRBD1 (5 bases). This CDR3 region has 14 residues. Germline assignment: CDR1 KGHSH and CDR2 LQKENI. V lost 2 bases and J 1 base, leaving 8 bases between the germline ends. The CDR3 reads CASSPRQPNTEAFF. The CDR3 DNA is TGTGCCAGCTCACCAAGACAGCCGAACACTGAAGCTTTCTTT. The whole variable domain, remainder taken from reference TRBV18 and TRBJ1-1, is NAGVMQNPRHLVRRRGQEARLRCSPMKGHSHVYWYRQLPEEGLKFMVYLQKENIIDESGMPKERFSAEFPKEGPSILRIQQVVRGDSAAYFCASSPRQPNTEAFFGQGTRLTVV.